These 12 T cell receptor beta chains share one sample of origin, sequenced in a study of CD8+ T cells in alopecia areata. Treatment denoted: oral pan-JAK inhibitor, 5-10 mg twice daily. TCR sequencing used cDNA made by reverse transcription of extracted RNA. Assay used: immunoSEQ multiplex PCR; TCRdb lists only in-frame clones, some missing. The table lists over 120,000 clones, 45% to 65% of them singletons. The sample consisted of CD8+ T cells sorted from blood, taken at week 4, from a patient treated with tofacitinib. Receptors were obtained from a human donor with alopecia areata.

The chain joins TRBV13 to TRBJ2-1; 8 nucleotides agree with TRBD2. Looked up from germline, CDR1 is PRHDT and CDR2 is FYEKMQ (reference sequence). This CDR3 is built from 15 residues. With 5 bases clipped from V and 8 bases from J, the junction kept 11 bases outside the gene matches. CDR3: CASSLLADLLDEQFF. Here the CDR3 DNA reads TGTGCCAGCAGCCTACTAGCGGACCTTTTGGATGAGCAGTTCTTC.

With regard to this clone: A junction end diverges from the germline sequence, so it may reflect a read error. This chain connects TRBV6-1 to TRBJ2-3; maybe TRBD2 (6 bases). CDR1 and CDR2 from the germline V gene are MNHNS and SASEGT. The CDR3 sequence is 15 residues long. CDR3 protein: CASSEAIGSTDTQFF. For the CDR3, the DNA is TGTGCCAGCAGTGAAGCGATCGGGAGCACAGATACGCAGTTTTTT.

This clone was picked up many times. The J gene is TRBJ1-5, the V gene TRBV6-1; a weak D match, TRBD1 (5 bases). Germline CDR1 is MNHNS and CDR2 is SASEGT. The CDR3 runs to 18 residues. V gave up 2 bases and J gave up 6 bases, with 23 bases separating them. The CDR3 bases are TGTGCCAGCAGTGAACATCTGGCCGGGGGTCAAAGTAGTCAGCCCCAGCATTTT. Translation: CASSEHLAGGQSSQPQHF.

This clone was detected a few times. A far larger clone lies a single base away; this is likely a read error. The chain uses TRBV6-5 and TRBJ2-6; D not certain. This CDR3 contains 14 residues. V lost 2 bases, J lost 0 bases, and 2 bases lay in between. Germline V gene lookup returns CDR1 MNHEY and CDR2 SVGAGI. The CDR3 DNA reads TGTGCCAGCAGTTACAGCTCTGGGGCCAACGTCCTGACTTTC. It translates to CASSYSSGANVLTF.

This clone was counted only a few times. A read error may account for a junction end that differs from germline. The V gene is TRBV7-7, the J gene TRBJ2-7, with a tentative D call TRBD2 (6 bases). The germline CDR1 and CDR2 sequences are SSHAT and FNYEAQ (reference sequence). The CDR3 covers 17 residues. This CDR3 reads CASSYLYGTGRLFEQYF. CDR3 DNA sequence: TGTGCTAGCAGCTACTTATACGGGACGGGGAGGCTCTTCGAGCAGTACTTC.

This sequence joins TRBV4-1 and TRBJ1-2; 8 bases are shared with TRBD1. Germline CDR1 is MGHRA and CDR2 is YSYEKL. This CDR3 contains 13 residues. With V trimmed by 8 bases and J by 1 base, 3 bases remained unmatched. CDR3 sequence: CASFGQGNYGYTF. The CDR3 region has the DNA TGCGCCAGCTTCGGACAGGGTAACTATGGCTACACCTTC.

This clone occurred a few times. The gene calls are TRBV30 and TRBJ2-7, with D possibly being TRBD1 (5 bases). V lost 5 bases, J lost 0 bases, and 11 bases lay in between. From germline, CDR1 is GTSNPN and CDR2 SVGIG (reference sequence). The CDR3 contains 13 residues. The CDR3 region is CAWATGASYEQYF. The DNA of the CDR3 is TGTGCCTGGGCCACAGGAGCCTCCTACGAGCAGTACTTC. Supplemented by reference TRBV30 and TRBJ2-7, the full variable domain reads SQTIHQWPATLVQPVGSPLSLECTVEGTSNPNLYWYRQAAGRGLQLLFYSVGIGQISSEVPQNLSASRPQDRQFILSSKKLLLSDSGFYLCAWATGASYEQYFGPGTRLTVT.

In this sample, this clone turned up once. This chain connects TRBV27 to TRBJ2-7; 7 bases line up with TRBD2. Germline V gene sequence: CDR1 MNHEY, CDR2 SMNVEV (reference sequence). Trimming at V came to 6 bases and at J to 3 bases, leaving 8 bases not matched to a gene. The CDR3 loop spans 14 amino acids. CDR3 sequence reads: CASSPGTTIYEQYF. CDR3 sequence (DNA): TGTGCCAGCAGCCCCGGGACTACAATCTACGAGCAGTACTTC.

CDR3 nucleotide sequence: TGTGCCAGCAGCCAAGGACTAGCAGATGAGCAGTTCTTC. As protein: CASSQGLADEQFF. The chain couples TRBV7-6 to TRBJ2-1; TRBD2 agrees at 8 bases. Losses at the gene ends were 5 bases for V and 8 bases for J; bases not matched to a gene: 5. The CDR3 is 13 amino acids. From germline, CDR1 is SGHVS and CDR2 FNYEAQ.

The chain recombines TRBV6-5 with TRBJ1-1; D not resolved. The CDR3 is 15 residues long. Germline CDR1 MNHEY, CDR2 SVGAGI. Trimming cost V 0 bases and J 4 bases, with 12 bases left between them. The CDR3 nucleotides are TGTGCCAGCAGTTACTCGGTAGAGGCGGTCACTGAAGCTTTCTTT. It encodes CASSYSVEAVTEAFF.

For the CDR3, the DNA is TGTGCCAGCAGCCTACCCCGGACAGGGTCGAATTCACCCCTCCACTTT. Translated, it gives CASSLPRTGSNSPLHF. The chain carries TRBV27 and TRBJ1-6, with 8 bases aligning to TRBD1. Germline CDR1 MNHEY, CDR2 SMNVEV (reference sequence). V gave up 6 bases and J gave up 7 bases; unmatched junction bases: 11. The CDR3 runs 16 residues.

The rearrangement uses TRBV30 and TRBJ1-4, with a possible D match to TRBD1 (6 bases). CDR1 is GTSNPN and CDR2 is SVGIG in the germline V gene (reference sequence). The CDR3 loop spans 16 amino acids. Trimming pared 3 bases from V and 6 bases from J, leaving 20 bases between. CDR3 bases: TGTGCCTGGAGCCCGAACCCCCGGGGGCTGTATGAAAAACTGTTTTTT. Residues: CAWSPNPRGLYEKLFF.